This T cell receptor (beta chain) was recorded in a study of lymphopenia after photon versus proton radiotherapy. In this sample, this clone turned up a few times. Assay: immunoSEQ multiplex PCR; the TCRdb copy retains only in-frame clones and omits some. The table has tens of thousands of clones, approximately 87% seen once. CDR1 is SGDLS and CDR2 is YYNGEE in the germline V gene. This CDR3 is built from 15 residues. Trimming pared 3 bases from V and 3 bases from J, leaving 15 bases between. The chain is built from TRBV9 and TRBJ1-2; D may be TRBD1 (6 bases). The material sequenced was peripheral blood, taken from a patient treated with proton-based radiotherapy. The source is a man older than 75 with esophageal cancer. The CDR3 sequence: CASSATGIVDYGYTF. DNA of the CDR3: TGTGCCAGCAGCGCGACAGGTATCGTCGACTATGGCTACACCTTC.